Each of the 16 T cell receptor beta chains below was sequenced from the same sample in a study of a mutant IDH1 vaccine in newly diagnosed glioma (dated by TCRdb to about 2021). The sample's time point label, in plain terms: week 23, last vaccination. Each vaccine dose, consisting of 300 ug of a 20-mer mutant IDH1 peptide in Montanide, was administered subcutaneously with topical imiquimod. The library was produced with the immunoSEQ multiplex PCR assay. This is the immuneACCESS table as TCRdb keeps it, with only in-frame sequences that have V and J called. A part of the clones is gone; compared with another copy, unresolved V genes explain less than half, and the rest is unexplained. Within this sample are 45,000 to 65,000 clones, with roughly 81% of them counted one time only. The top ten clonotypes cover approximately 8.2% of the sample. Which antigens these TCRs recognize remains unknown. Here the sequenced sample was PBMCs, taken from a glioma patient whose treatment included an IDH1 peptide vaccine. These TCRs come from a woman in her thirties or forties with glioma. Some clones in this sample may be carry-over from other donors' samples.

In its sample, this clone was seen a few times. V usage is TRBV5-1 and J usage is TRBJ2-3; D unresolved. The CDR3 spans 14 residues. From germline, CDR1 is SGHRS and CDR2 YFSETQ. V lost 0 bases and J lost 0, with 5 bases in between. The chain's CDR3 is CASSLGGSTDTQYF. The CDR3 coding sequence is TGCGCCAGCAGCTTGGGGGGTAGCACAGATACGCAGTATTTT.

The chain has TRBV5-8 and TRBJ2-4; D remains unclear. CDR3 length: 11 residues. The germline CDR1 and CDR2 sequences are SGHTS and YDEGEE. Trimming took off 4 bases at V and 6 bases at J, with 5 bases between the two ends. The CDR3 loop is CASSPLNIQYF. The CDR3 DNA is TGTGCCAGCAGCCCACTAAACATTCAGTACTTC.

The chain links TRBV5-6 to TRBJ2-7, with a tentative D call TRBD2 (6 bases). The V gene lost 3 bases and the J gene lost 5 bases, with 18 bases spanning the gap. The germline gives CDR1 SGHDT, CDR2 YYEEEE. This CDR3 spans 15 amino acids. CDR3 in DNA: TGTGCCAGCAGCTCGCTCCGGGGGAGTTGGGACGAGCAGTACTTC. Translated, it gives CASSSLRGSWDEQYF.

CDR3 in amino acids: CASSPLGETQYF. The CDR3 DNA reads TGTGCCAGCAGCCCACTAGGGGAGACCCAGTACTTC. The gene calls are TRBV6-5 and TRBJ2-5, with D maybe TRBD2 (5 bases). CDR3 length: 12 residues. V shed 6 bases and J shed 5 bases, with 10 bases lying between them. Germline-derived CDR1 and CDR2 are MNHEY and SVGAGI.

This sequence joins TRBV5-8 and TRBJ2-3, with 10 bases aligning to TRBD2. Germline loops: CDR1 SGHTS, CDR2 YDEGEE. Losses at the gene ends were 4 bases for V and 2 bases for J; bases not matched to a gene: 7. The CDR3 totals 16 residues. This CDR3 is CASSLGGLANTDTQYF. The CDR3 bases are TGTGCCAGCAGCCTGGGGGGACTAGCGAACACAGATACGCAGTATTTT. The full variable domain, completed using reference TRBV5-8 and TRBJ2-3, is EAGVTQSPTHLIKTRGQQATLRCSPISGHTSVYWYQQALGLGLQFLLWYDEGEERNRGNFPPRFSGRQFPNYSSELNVNALELEDSALYLCASSLGGLANTDTQYFGPGTRLTVL.

The J gene is TRBJ2-5, the V gene TRBV13; D is possibly TRBD1 or TRBD2 (5 bases each). Per germline, CDR1 PRHDT and CDR2 FYEKMQ (reference sequence). V was pared by 3 bases and J by 2 bases, with 10 bases between. This CDR3 is built from 14 residues. The CDR3 spells CASSFRDGQETQYF. Here the CDR3 DNA reads TGTGCCAGCAGCTTCCGGGACGGACAAGAGACCCAGTACTTC.

This clone occurred once. DNA for the CDR3: TGTGCCAGCAGCTTAAAGGGGTTTGGGTCAAGGGGGCGCGGATTGGTTACTGAAGCTTTCTTT. It yields the protein CASSLKGFGSRGRGLVTEAFF. This chain uses TRBV7-3 with TRBJ1-1, with 7 bases matching TRBD1. The V segment lost 1 base and the J segment 5 bases; nucleotides outside the gene matches: 25. CDR3 size: 21 residues. Germline lookup yields CDR1 SGHTA and CDR2 FQGTGA. Supplemented by reference TRBV7-3 and TRBJ1-1, the full variable domain reads GAGVSQTPSNKVTEKGKYVELRCDPISGHTALYWYRQSLGQGPEFLIYFQGTGAADDSGLPNDRFFAVRPEGSVSTLKIQRTERGDSAVYLCASSLKGFGSRGRGLVTEAFFGQGTRLTVV.

The gene calls are TRBV7-6 and TRBJ1-1; maybe TRBD1 (5 bases). Germline V CDR1 and CDR2: SGHVS, FNYEAQ. CDR3 length equals 14 residues. The V end lost 1 base, the J end lost 6 bases, and 12 bases lay between the germline ends. The CDR3 nucleotides read TGTGCCAGCAGCTTAGTACCCGGGACCTCTGAAGCTTTCTTT. Translated: CASSLVPGTSEAFF.

This chain uses TRBV6-5 with TRBJ1-1; possibly TRBD1 for D (5 bases). The CDR3 consists of 14 residues. Trimming took 4 bases from V and 1 from J, leaving 10 bases between them. Germline V lookup: CDR1 MNHEY, CDR2 SVGAGI. The CDR3 bases are TGTGCCAGCAGTTTCGCTGGGGGGAACACTGAAGCTTTCTTT. This encodes CASSFAGGNTEAFF.

This sequence joins TRBV4-1 and TRBJ2-1; D gene ambiguous. The germline V gene encodes CDR1 MGHRA and CDR2 YSYEKL. The CDR3 sequence is 15 residues long. V lost 5 bases and J 0 bases, leaving 11 bases between the germline ends. CDR3 in DNA: TGCGCCAGCAGCGGGCAACTAAGCTCCTACAATGAGCAGTTCTTC. It is translated as CASSGQLSSYNEQFF.

The chain is built from TRBV5-4 and TRBJ1-2; D might be TRBD1 (6 bases). Germline loops: CDR1 SGHNT, CDR2 YYREEE (reference sequence). CDR3 length equals 14 residues. V lost 0 bases, J lost 7 bases, and 13 bases lay in between. This CDR3 is CASSLGGDKGGYTF. The CDR3 nucleotides read TGTGCCAGCAGCTTGGGGGGGGACAAAGGTGGCTACACCTTC.

This clone was detected a few times. The chain joins TRBV6-6 to TRBJ2-1; 7 bases align to TRBD1. From germline, CDR1 is MNHNY and CDR2 SVGAGI (reference sequence). V lost 5 bases to trimming and J lost 5 bases; unmatched junction nucleotides: 3. CDR3 length: 13 residues. The CDR3 nucleotides read TGTGCCAGCAGTCTCGGGACAGACAATGAGCAGTTCTTC. It codes for CASSLGTDNEQFF.

Here the CDR3 DNA reads TGTGCCAGCAGCTTAGGGGTTACTGGTGAGAGCTCCTACGAGCAGTACTTC. Encoded protein: CASSLGVTGESSYEQYF. The V and J genes are TRBV11-3 and TRBJ2-7, with D uncertain. Per the germline V gene, CDR1 is SGHNT and CDR2 is YENEEA. Trimming removed 1 base at V and 0 bases at J, with 16 bases between. The CDR3 consists of 17 residues.

This clone was seen a few times. This chain uses TRBV30 with TRBJ1-4; unclear D gene. The germline V gene encodes CDR1 GTSNPN and CDR2 SVGIG (reference sequence). The V end lost 5 bases, the J end lost 1 base, and 11 bases lay between the germline ends. The CDR3 covers 14 residues. DNA for the CDR3: TGTGCCTGGGAACCTCGAAGAACTAATGAAAAACTGTTTTTT. It yields the protein CAWEPRRTNEKLFF. The complete variable domain, with remaining parts taken from reference TRBV30 and TRBJ1-4, reads SQTIHQWPATLVQPVGSPLSLECTVEGTSNPNLYWYRQAAGRGLQLLFYSVGIGQISSEVPQNLSASRPQDRQFILSSKKLLLSDSGFYLCAWEPRRTNEKLFFGSGTQLSVL.

This clone was seen a handful of times. V gene TRBV5-1 combines with J gene TRBJ2-3, with 9 bases matching TRBD1. With 2 bases clipped from V and 1 base from J, the junction kept 2 bases outside the gene matches. The CDR3 runs to 15 residues. Germline V gene sequence: CDR1 SGHRS, CDR2 YFSETQ. CDR3 amino acids: CASSLQGAGTDTQYF. The CDR3 DNA is TGCGCCAGCAGCTTACAGGGGGCGGGCACAGATACGCAGTATTTT.

V usage is TRBV9 and J usage is TRBJ2-1, with a weak D call TRBD2 (6 bases). CDR3 length: 17 residues. Trimming took off 0 bases at V and 6 bases at J, with 19 bases between the two ends. Per germline, CDR1 SGDLS and CDR2 YYNGEE. CDR3 DNA sequence: TGTGCCAGCAGCGTAGCTACGAGTCTAGCGAAGACCAATGAGCAGTTCTTC. This encodes CASSVATSLAKTNEQFF.